The T cell receptor (beta chain) under discussion was sequenced for a study of T cells in Graves' hyperthyroidism and ophthalmopathy. The CDR3 length is 14 residues. V gave up 6 bases and J gave up 4 bases, with 13 bases separating them. Per germline, CDR1 MDHEN and CDR2 SYDVKM. This clonotype has at least ten counts. Amplified TCR beta CDR3 regions came from RNA transcripts. The primer set for the first-round RT-PCR of the TCR CDR3 was HTBI. TCRdb passed the multiplex PCR reads through MiXCR, listing each CDR3 protein once. The sample shows around 580,000 distinct CDR3 sequences, 35% to 55% of them seen only once.

Sequencing was carried out using peripheral blood or thyroid tissue (not recorded which). The clonotype originates from a woman younger than 30 with Graves' hyperthyroidism. The chain couples TRBV28 to TRBJ1-3; D perhaps matches TRBD1 (6 bases). CDR3 loop: CASRGGQVGNTIYF. The CDR3, as DNA: TGTGCCAGCAGGGGGGGGCAAGTAGGAAACACCATATATTTT.